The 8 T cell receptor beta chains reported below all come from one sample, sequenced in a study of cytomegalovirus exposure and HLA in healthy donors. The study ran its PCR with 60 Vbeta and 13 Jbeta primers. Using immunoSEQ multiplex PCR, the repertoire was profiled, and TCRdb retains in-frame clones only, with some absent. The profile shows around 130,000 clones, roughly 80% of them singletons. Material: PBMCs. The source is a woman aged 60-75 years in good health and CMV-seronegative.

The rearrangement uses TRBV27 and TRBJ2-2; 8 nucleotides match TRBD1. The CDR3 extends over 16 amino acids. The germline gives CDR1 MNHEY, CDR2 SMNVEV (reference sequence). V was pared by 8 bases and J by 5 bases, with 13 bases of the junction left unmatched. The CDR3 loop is CASYYRGTGRTGELFF. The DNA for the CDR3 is TGTGCCAGCTATTACCGGGGGACAGGTCGGACCGGGGAGCTGTTTTTT.

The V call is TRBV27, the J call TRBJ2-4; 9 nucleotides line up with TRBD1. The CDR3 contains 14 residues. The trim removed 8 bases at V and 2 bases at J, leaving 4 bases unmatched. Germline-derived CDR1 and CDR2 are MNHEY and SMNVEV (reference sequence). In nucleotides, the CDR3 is TGTGCCAGCCTTGGGACAGGGTCCAAAAACATTCAGTACTTC. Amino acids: CASLGTGSKNIQYF.

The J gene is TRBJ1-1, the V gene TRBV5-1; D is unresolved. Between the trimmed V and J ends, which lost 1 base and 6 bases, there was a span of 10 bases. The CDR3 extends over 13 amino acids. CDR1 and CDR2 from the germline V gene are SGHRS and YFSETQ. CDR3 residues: CASSLYPGSEAFF. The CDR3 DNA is TGCGCCAGCAGCTTGTATCCGGGGTCTGAAGCTTTCTTT.

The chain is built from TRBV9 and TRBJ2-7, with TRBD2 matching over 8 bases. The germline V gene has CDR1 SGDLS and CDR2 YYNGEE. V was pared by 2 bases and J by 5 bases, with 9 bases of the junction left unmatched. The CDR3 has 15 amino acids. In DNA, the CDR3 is TGTGCCAGCAGCGTTGAGGCGGGAGGTGGAAACGAGCAGTACTTC. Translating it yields CASSVEAGGGNEQYF.

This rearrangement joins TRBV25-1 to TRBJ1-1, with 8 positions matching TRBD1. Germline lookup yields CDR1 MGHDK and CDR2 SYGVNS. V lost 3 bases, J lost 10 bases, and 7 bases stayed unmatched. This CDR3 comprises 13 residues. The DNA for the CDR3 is TGTGCCAGCAGTGACAGGGGGCGGGCGAGAGCTTTCTTT. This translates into CASSDRGRARAFF.

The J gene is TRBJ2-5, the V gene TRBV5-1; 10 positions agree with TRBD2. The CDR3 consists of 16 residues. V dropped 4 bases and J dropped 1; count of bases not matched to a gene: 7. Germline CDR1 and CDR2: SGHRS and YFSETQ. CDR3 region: CASSPALAGGQETQYF. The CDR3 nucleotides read TGCGCCAGCAGCCCAGCCTTAGCGGGGGGCCAAGAGACCCAGTACTTC.

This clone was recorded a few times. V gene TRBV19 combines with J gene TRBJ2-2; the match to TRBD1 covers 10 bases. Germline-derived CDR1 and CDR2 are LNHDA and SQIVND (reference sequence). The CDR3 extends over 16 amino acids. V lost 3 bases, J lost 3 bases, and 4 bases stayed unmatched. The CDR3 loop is CASSIMGTGDTGELFF. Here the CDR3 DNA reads TGTGCCAGTAGTATTATGGGGACAGGGGACACCGGGGAGCTGTTTTTT.

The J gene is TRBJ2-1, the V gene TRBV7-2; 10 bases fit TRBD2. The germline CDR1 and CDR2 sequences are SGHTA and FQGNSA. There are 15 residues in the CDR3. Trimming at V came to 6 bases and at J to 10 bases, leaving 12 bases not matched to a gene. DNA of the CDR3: TGTGCCAGCAGTTCTATGAGCGGGGGGGCTAGGGAGCAGTTCTTC. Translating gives CASSSMSGGAREQFF.